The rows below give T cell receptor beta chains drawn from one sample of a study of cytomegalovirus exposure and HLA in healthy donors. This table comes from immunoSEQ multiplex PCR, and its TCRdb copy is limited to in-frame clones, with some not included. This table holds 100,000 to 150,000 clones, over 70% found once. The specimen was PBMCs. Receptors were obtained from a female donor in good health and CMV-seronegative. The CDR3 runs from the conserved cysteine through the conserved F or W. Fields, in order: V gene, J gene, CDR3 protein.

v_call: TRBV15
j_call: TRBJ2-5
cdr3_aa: CATSRGGRTQETQYF

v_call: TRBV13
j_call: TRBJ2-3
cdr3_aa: CASSLARGRADTQYF

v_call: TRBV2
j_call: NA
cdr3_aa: CASSERREYEQYF

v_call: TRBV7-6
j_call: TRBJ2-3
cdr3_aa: CASSLAGGAGTQYF

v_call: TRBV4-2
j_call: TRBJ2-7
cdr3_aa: CASSQEGTGAYEQYF

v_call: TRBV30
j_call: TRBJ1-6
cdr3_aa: CAWEEEQLPNSPLHF

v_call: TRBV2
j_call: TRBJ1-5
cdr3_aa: CASSRRGGPQHF

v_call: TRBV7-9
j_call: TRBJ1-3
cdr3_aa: CASSQSDTRTTIYF

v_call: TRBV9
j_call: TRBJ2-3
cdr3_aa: CASSARGAITDTQYF

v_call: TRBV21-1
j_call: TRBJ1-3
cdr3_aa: CASPGKGNTIYF

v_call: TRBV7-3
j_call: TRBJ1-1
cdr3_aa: CASSWGRRGIKAFF

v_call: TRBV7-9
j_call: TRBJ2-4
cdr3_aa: CSSSAVRLDSKNIQYF

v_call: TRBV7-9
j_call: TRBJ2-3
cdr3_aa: CASRGGGPLDTQYF

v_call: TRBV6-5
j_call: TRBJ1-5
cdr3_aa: CASSLYRSLNQPQHF

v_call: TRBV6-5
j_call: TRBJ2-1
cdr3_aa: CASTLEVGEQFF

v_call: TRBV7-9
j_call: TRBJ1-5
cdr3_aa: CASSSTRGQSNQPQHF

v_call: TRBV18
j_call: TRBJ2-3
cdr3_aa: CASSPPGETQYF

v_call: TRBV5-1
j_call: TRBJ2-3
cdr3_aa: CASILPQRDIDFTDTQYF

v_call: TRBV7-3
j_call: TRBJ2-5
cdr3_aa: CASSLGAPPGTQYF

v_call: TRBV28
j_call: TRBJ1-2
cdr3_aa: CASSSQGDSANYGYTF

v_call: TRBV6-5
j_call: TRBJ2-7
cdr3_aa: CASSRSLVTGDEQYF

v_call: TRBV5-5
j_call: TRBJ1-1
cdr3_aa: CASSLQGPRWAEAFF

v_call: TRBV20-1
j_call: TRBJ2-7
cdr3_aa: CSAGTPYEQYF

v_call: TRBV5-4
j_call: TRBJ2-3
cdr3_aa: CASSLLTYPSTDTQYF

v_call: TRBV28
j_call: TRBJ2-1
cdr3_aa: CASSRSGTTFNEQFF

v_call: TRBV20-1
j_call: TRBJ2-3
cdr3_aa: CSAPQGTQYF

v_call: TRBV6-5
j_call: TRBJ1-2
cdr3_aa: CASGMGFNYGYTF

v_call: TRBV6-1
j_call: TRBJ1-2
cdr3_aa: CASKQVTGSYGYTF

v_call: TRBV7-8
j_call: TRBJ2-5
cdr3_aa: CASSPWGASGSPKTQYF

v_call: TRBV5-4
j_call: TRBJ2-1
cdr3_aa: CASSPGTSGSVNEQFF

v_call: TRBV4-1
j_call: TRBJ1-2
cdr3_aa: CASSQGTWQGAYGYTF

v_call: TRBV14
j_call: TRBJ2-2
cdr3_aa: CASSHLQGLRTGEPFF

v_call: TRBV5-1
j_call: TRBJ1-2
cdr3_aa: CASSLAPGIYGYTF

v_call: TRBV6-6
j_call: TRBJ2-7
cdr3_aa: CASVNGQDNYEQYF

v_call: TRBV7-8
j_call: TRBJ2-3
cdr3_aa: CASSLVRHVTSGRKGGDTQYF

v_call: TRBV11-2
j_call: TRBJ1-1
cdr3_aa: CASSLMGGRPNTEAFF

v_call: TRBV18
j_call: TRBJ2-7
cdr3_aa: CASSPSSGGTYEQYF

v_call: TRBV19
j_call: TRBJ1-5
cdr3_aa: CASRGHGALPQHF

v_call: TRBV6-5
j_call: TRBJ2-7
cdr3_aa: CASSYSGQVYEQYF

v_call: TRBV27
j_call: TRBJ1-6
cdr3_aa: CASSPRRGSNSPLHF

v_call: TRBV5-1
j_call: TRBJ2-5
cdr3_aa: CASSLRGQGAQETQYF

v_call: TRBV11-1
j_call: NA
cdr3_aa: CASSSGQVGGYEQYF

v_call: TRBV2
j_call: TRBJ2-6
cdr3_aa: CASSAPGIPGANVLTF

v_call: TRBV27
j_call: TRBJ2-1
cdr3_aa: CASSFQGEGNEQFF

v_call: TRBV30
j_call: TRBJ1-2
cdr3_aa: CAWSVRRGGLYGYTF

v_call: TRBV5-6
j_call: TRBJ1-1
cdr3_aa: CASSPGVGSKSKAFF

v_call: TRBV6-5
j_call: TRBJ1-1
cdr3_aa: CASSYYRAGDTEAFF

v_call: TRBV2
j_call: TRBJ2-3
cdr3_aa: CASSDSGGDTQYF

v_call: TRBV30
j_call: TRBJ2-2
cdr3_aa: CAWSWRAGGARPENTGELFF

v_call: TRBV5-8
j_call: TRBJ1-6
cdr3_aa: CASSPSDRANSPLHF

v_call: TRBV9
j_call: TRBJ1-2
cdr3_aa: CASSVAGVQGGYTF